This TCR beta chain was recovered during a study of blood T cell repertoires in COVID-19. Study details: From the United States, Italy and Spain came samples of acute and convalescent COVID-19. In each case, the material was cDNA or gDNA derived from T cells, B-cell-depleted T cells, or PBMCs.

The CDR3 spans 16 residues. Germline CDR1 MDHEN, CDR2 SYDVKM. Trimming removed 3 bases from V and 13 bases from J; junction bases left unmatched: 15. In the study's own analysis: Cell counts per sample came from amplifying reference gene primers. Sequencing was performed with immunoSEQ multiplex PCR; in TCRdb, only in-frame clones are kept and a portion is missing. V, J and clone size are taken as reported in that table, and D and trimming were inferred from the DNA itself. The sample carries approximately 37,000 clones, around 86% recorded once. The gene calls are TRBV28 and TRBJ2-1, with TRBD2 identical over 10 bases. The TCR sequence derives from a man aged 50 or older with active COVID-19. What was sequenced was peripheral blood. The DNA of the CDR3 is TGTGCCAGCAGTTTTCCCTCTCTAGCGGGAGCCATAGCACAGTTCTTC. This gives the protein CASSFPSLAGAIAQFF.